This TCR beta chain was retrieved from a study of shared clonotypes between healthy human individuals. Overall study: The composition of the donors was a couple of women and a few men aged 18 to 49.

The data were produced by immunoSEQ multiplex PCR, yet TCRdb's version contains in-frame clones alone and is incomplete. The profile shows roughly 2 million clones, approximately 96% of them singletons. Investigators divided CD4+ cells into CD45RA+ naive and CD45RA-negative memory subsets. Germline V gene sequence: CDR1 MDHEN, CDR2 SYDVKM. This CDR3 spans 13 amino acids. The V end was cut by 9 bases, the J end by 0 bases, with 9 bases between. This TCR derives from a young man in good health. The specimen was naive CD4+ T cells sorted from blood. Described subset: CD45RA+ positively selected. V gene TRBV28 combines with J gene TRBJ1-5, with D maybe TRBD1 (5 bases). The CDR3: CASTGFSNQPQHF. The CDR3 DNA sequence: TGTGCCAGTACAGGATTTAGCAATCAGCCCCAGCATTTT.